The 26 T cell receptor beta chains below were found in one sample sequenced in a study of T cells in Graves' hyperthyroidism and ophthalmopathy. Amplified TCR beta CDR3 regions came from RNA transcripts. A set of HTBI primers served as the primers for a first-round RT-PCR of the TCR CDR3. TCRdb re-analysed the multiplex PCR reads in MiXCR, keeping a single row per CDR3 protein. The table lists around 450,000 distinct CDR3 sequences, 12% to 15% of them singletons. Source material: blood. The receptor source for this set is a woman under 30 with Graves' hyperthyroidism.

This clonotype was detected many times. The J gene is TRBJ2-7, the V gene TRBV28, with 10 positions matching TRBD1. The V gene end was trimmed by 4 bases and the J gene end by 4 bases; junction bases not matched to a gene: 10. The CDR3 runs to 16 residues. From germline, CDR1 is MDHEN and CDR2 SYDVKM. CDR3 region: CASSSLNPGQGYEQYF. The CDR3 coding sequence is TGTGCCAGCAGTTCACTCAACCCGGGACAGGGGTACGAGCAGTACTTC.

This clonotype has ten or more counts. The chain links TRBV11-1 to TRBJ2-7; TRBD2 aligns across 14 bases. Germline CDR1 reads SGHAT; CDR2 reads FQDESV (reference sequence). The CDR3 runs to 16 residues. Trimming at V came to 0 bases and at J to 5 bases, leaving 3 bases not matched to a gene. In DNA, the CDR3 is TGTGCCAGCAGCTTAGCCGGGACTAGCGGGAGTCACGAGCAGTACTTC. Its protein is CASSLAGTSGSHEQYF.

This clonotype was seen at least ten times. The chain carries TRBV7-6 and TRBJ1-1, with a possible D match to TRBD1 (5 bases). Germline CDR1 SGHVS, CDR2 FNYEAQ. The CDR3 runs to 15 residues. V was clipped by 5 bases and J by 0 bases, with 13 bases between them. This CDR3 reads CASSGVTAMNTEAFF. The CDR3 region has the DNA TGTGCCAGCAGCGGGGTGACAGCCATGAACACTGAAGCTTTCTTT.

This clonotype has a count of ten or more. This chain joins TRBV20-1 and TRBJ1-2, with 8 bases identical to TRBD1. With 5 bases clipped from V and 7 bases from J, the junction kept 3 bases outside the gene matches. Germline CDR1 and CDR2: DFQATT and SNEGSKA (reference sequence). This CDR3 is 11 amino acids long. Here the CDR3 reads CSAEDRGGYTF. The DNA for the CDR3 is TGCAGTGCTGAAGACAGGGGTGGCTACACCTTC.

This clonotype was detected ten times or more. The chain links TRBV20-1 to TRBJ2-3, with 7 bases fitting TRBD1. The CDR3 has 14 amino acids. Looked up from germline, CDR1 is DFQATT and CDR2 is SNEGSKA (reference sequence). Trimming took 3 bases from V and 5 from J; bases not matched to a gene: 8. This chain's CDR3 is CSARGQPDRDTQYF. Here the CDR3 DNA reads TGCAGTGCTAGGGGACAGCCGGATCGAGATACGCAGTATTTT.

The CDR3 coding sequence is TGCAGCGTCCGGGGGGGGCTCTTGGGTACGAACACTGAAGCTTTCTTT. Translated, it gives CSVRGGLLGTNTEAFF. This chain joins TRBV29-1 and TRBJ1-1; possibly TRBD1 for D (6 bases). V was shortened by 6 bases and J by 1 base, with 21 bases between the two germline ends. Per the germline V gene, CDR1 is SQVTM and CDR2 is ANQGSEA. The CDR3 loop spans 16 amino acids. The variable domain in full, completed from reference TRBV29-1 and TRBJ1-1, reads SAVISQKPSRDICQRGTSLTIQCQVDSQVTMMFWYRQQPGQSLTLIATANQGSEATYESGFVIDKFPISRPNLTFSTLTVSNMSPEDSSIYLCSVRGGLLGTNTEAFFGQGTRLTVV.

This clonotype was observed a few times. V gene TRBV10-3 combines with J gene TRBJ1-5, with TRBD1 matching 7 bases. Looked up from germline, CDR1 is ENHRY and CDR2 is SYGVKD. The CDR3 runs 14 residues. Losses at the gene ends were 8 bases for V and 4 bases for J; bases not matched to a gene: 8. In DNA, the CDR3 is TGTGCCATCCGGGACAGAGGAGAGAATCAGCCCCAGCATTTT. Its protein product is CAIRDRGENQPQHF.

There are many counts of this clonotype. The chain is built from TRBV27 and TRBJ1-2, with TRBD1 as a possible D gene (6 bases). The CDR3 is made up of 14 amino acids. Per the germline V gene, CDR1 is MNHEY and CDR2 is SMNVEV (reference sequence). V lost 3 bases and J lost 2, with 10 bases in between. The CDR3 sequence is CASSFQGPNYGYTF. CDR3 nucleotides: TGTGCCAGCAGTTTCCAGGGGCCCAACTATGGCTACACCTTC.

This chain joins TRBV9 and TRBJ2-5, with 10 bases that match TRBD2. V was pared by 0 bases and J by 5 bases, with 4 bases of the junction left unmatched. The CDR3 has 15 amino acids. Looked up from germline, CDR1 is SGDLS and CDR2 is YYNGEE. The CDR3 spells CASSVAAGGTETQYF. DNA of the CDR3: TGTGCCAGCAGCGTAGCAGCGGGAGGGACGGAGACCCAGTACTTC.

This clonotype was seen repeatedly, ten times or more. This chain connects TRBV6-1 to TRBJ2-7; TRBD1 or TRBD2 may be the D gene (5 bases each). CDR1 is MNHNS and CDR2 is SASEGT in the germline V gene. The CDR3 length is 14 residues. V shed 5 bases and J shed 5 bases, with 16 bases lying between them. CDR3 sequence (DNA): TGTGCCAGCAGTTCCCTGAGAGGGGACGACGAGCAGTACTTC. Translation gives CASSSLRGDDEQYF.

This clonotype was recorded many times. The chain recombines TRBV3-1 with TRBJ2-5; TRBD2 matches 8 bases. This CDR3 spans 14 amino acids. Trimming took 7 bases from V and 5 from J; bases not matched to a gene: 9. In germline, CDR1 is LGHDT, CDR2 YNNKEL (reference sequence). The CDR3 DNA is TGTGCCAGCACCCTTAGAGCGGGAGCGGAGACCCAGTACTTC. Translating gives CASTLRAGAETQYF.

The chain recombines TRBV2 with TRBJ1-4; D unresolved. Per the germline V gene, CDR1 is SNHLY and CDR2 is FYNNEI. The CDR3 is 15 residues long. V was cut by 6 bases and J by 6 bases, with 17 bases left in between. The CDR3 DNA reads as TGTGCCAGCAGGGACCGGCGGACCGGTGATGAAAAACTGTTTTTT. Its protein is CASRDRRTGDEKLFF.

This clonotype was detected ten times or more. The chain links TRBV6-2 or TRBV6-3 to TRBJ2-5; D is unclear. This CDR3 comprises 13 residues. Trimming pared 5 bases from V and 1 base from J, leaving 8 bases between. Germline V gene sequence: CDR1 MNHEY, CDR2 SVGEGT. This chain's CDR3 is CASSRIFQETQYF. The CDR3 coding sequence is TGTGCCAGCAGTCGGATTTTCCAAGAGACCCAGTACTTC.

V gene TRBV3-1 combines with J gene TRBJ2-3, with 15 nucleotides matching TRBD2. CDR3 length: 17 amino acids. Germline V gives CDR1 LGHDT, CDR2 YNNKEL (reference sequence). V lost 4 bases and J lost 3; bases outside the gene matches: 5. CDR3 DNA sequence: TGTGCCAGCAGCCCGGGGACTAGCGGGAGGTTGACAGATACGCAGTATTTT. The encoded protein is CASSPGTSGRLTDTQYF.

The table lists this clonotype with many counts. The chain carries TRBV11-2 and TRBJ2-3, with 8 bases matching TRBD2. CDR3 size: 15 residues. The junction had 7 bases not matched to a gene; V was cut back by 3 bases and J by 5 bases. Per germline, CDR1 SGHAT and CDR2 FQNNGV. The CDR3, as DNA: TGTGCCAGCAGCTTGGACCCCCGGGGGGGAGATACGCAGTATTTT. Translation: CASSLDPRGGDTQYF.

This sequence joins TRBV6-9 and TRBJ2-2, with D perhaps matching TRBD2 (5 bases). CDR3 size: 17 residues. V was trimmed by 4 bases and J by 0 bases, leaving 15 bases between them. CDR1 is MNHGY, CDR2 SVAAGI, per germline. CDR3 DNA sequence: TGTGCCAGCAGTTCCCTCCTTCCGGGAACGAACACCGGGGAGCTGTTTTTT. This codes for CASSSLLPGTNTGELFF.

This clonotype was observed at least ten times. The chain has TRBV18 and TRBJ1-1; D might be TRBD1 (5 bases). The germline V gene has CDR1 KGHSH and CDR2 LQKENI. The CDR3 contains 16 residues. The V and J ends lost 3 bases and 1 base respectively, with 15 bases between them. This chain's CDR3 is CASSPMGAGTNTEAFF. In DNA, the CDR3 is TGTGCCAGCTCACCCATGGGCGCAGGGACGAACACTGAAGCTTTCTTT.

This clonotype was counted at least ten times. The chain employs TRBV5-1 and TRBJ2-7, with D possibly TRBD2 on 7 matching bases. Between the trimmed V and J ends, which lost 3 bases and 0 bases, there was a span of 13 bases. The CDR3 is 15 residues long. CDR1 and CDR2 from the germline V gene are SGHRS and YFSETQ. The DNA of the CDR3 is TGCGCCAGCAGCTCGGGGGGCTTGAGCTCCTACGAGCAGTACTTC. Translation: CASSSGGLSSYEQYF.

This clonotype appeared many times. The V call is TRBV5-5, the J call TRBJ1-1; perhaps TRBD1 as D (5 bases). The germline V gene encodes CDR1 SGHKS and CDR2 YYEKEE (reference sequence). The CDR3 covers 14 residues. V gave up 4 bases and J gave up 0 bases, with 10 bases separating them. The CDR3 reads CASSEGPVNTEAFF. CDR3 DNA: TGTGCCAGCAGCGAGGGGCCCGTGAACACTGAAGCTTTCTTT.

J is TRBJ1-2 and V is TRBV20-1; 10 bases agree with TRBD1. The germline gives CDR1 DFQATT, CDR2 SNEGSKA (reference sequence). After removal of 6 bases from V and 3 bases from J, the junction contained 1 base not matched to a gene. This CDR3 has 12 amino acids. The DNA of the CDR3 is TGCAGTGCGACAGGGGGCGACTATGGCTACACCTTC. Encoded protein: CSATGGDYGYTF.

The V and J genes are TRBV25-1 and TRBJ2-2, with D tentatively TRBD1 or TRBD2 (5 bases each). Germline CDR1 is MGHDK and CDR2 is SYGVNS. The CDR3 is 16 residues long. The V and J ends lost 8 bases and 6 bases respectively, with 22 bases between them. The DNA for the CDR3 is TGTGCCAGCGCTACCCTGGGACCGTTCCCCTCCGGGGAGCTGTTTTTT. Its protein product is CASATLGPFPSGELFF.

This clonotype was recorded many times. The chain uses TRBV12-3 or TRBV12-4 and TRBJ2-1; D unclear. CDR3 length: 10 amino acids. The ends were cut back, 2 bases at V and 8 bases at J, with 1 base in the middle. The CDR3 sequence: CASSLYEQFF. CDR3 nucleotides: TGTGCCAGCAGTTTATATGAGCAGTTCTTC.

This clonotype has just a few counts. The V and J genes are TRBV20-1 and TRBJ2-1, with 14 nucleotides matching TRBD2. The CDR3 is 14 residues long. The V gene's germline CDR1 is DFQATT and CDR2 SNEGSKA (reference sequence). Trimming at V came to 3 bases and at J to 8 bases, leaving 3 bases not matched to a gene. CDR3 nucleotide sequence: TGCAGTGCTAGGGGACTAGCGGGAGTCGATGAGCAGTTCTTC. Translating it yields CSARGLAGVDEQFF.

This clonotype was observed at least ten times. The chain links TRBV7-9 to TRBJ2-1; 8 bases map to TRBD2. There are 18 residues in the CDR3. The trim removed 5 bases at V and 4 bases at J, leaving 16 bases unmatched. Germline CDR1 reads SEHNR; CDR2 reads FQNEAQ (reference sequence). CDR3 loop: CASSTQGGVAGGYNEQFF. The CDR3 DNA reads TGTGCCAGCAGCACCCAGGGCGGTGTGGCGGGAGGATACAATGAGCAGTTCTTC.

There are a few counts of this clonotype. The J gene is TRBJ2-7, the V gene TRBV10-3, with D perhaps assigned TRBD1 or TRBD2 (5 bases each). Germline-derived CDR1 and CDR2 are ENHRY and SYGVKD. The CDR3 extends over 12 amino acids. Deletions cut 10 bases from V and 2 bases from J, with 12 bases between. The CDR3 protein is CANGDGPYEQYF. The CDR3 DNA reads as TGTGCCAATGGGGACGGCCCCTACGAGCAGTACTTC.

In regard to this clonotype: A single base separates this from a much larger clone, so it may be a read error. The V gene is TRBV5-1, the J gene TRBJ1-5; D may be TRBD1 (6 bases). Germline V gene lookup returns CDR1 SGHRS and CDR2 YFSETQ. The CDR3 runs to 13 residues. The CDR3 DNA follows: TGCGCCAGCAGCCAACAGGGTAATCGGCCCCAGCATTTT. Amino acids: CASSQQGNRPQHF.